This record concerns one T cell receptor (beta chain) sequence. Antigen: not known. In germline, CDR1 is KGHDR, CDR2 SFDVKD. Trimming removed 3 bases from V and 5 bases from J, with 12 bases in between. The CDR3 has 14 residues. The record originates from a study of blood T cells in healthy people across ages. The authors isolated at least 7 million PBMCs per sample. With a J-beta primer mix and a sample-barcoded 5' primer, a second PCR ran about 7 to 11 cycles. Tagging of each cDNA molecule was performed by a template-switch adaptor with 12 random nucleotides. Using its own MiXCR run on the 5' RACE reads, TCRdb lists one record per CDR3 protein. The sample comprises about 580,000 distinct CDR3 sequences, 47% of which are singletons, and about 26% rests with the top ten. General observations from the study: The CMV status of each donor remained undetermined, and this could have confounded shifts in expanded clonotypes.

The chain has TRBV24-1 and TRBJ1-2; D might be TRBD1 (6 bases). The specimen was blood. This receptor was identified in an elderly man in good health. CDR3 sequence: CATSDQGHRYGYTF. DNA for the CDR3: TGTGCCACCAGTGATCAGGGGCATCGGTATGGCTACACCTTC.